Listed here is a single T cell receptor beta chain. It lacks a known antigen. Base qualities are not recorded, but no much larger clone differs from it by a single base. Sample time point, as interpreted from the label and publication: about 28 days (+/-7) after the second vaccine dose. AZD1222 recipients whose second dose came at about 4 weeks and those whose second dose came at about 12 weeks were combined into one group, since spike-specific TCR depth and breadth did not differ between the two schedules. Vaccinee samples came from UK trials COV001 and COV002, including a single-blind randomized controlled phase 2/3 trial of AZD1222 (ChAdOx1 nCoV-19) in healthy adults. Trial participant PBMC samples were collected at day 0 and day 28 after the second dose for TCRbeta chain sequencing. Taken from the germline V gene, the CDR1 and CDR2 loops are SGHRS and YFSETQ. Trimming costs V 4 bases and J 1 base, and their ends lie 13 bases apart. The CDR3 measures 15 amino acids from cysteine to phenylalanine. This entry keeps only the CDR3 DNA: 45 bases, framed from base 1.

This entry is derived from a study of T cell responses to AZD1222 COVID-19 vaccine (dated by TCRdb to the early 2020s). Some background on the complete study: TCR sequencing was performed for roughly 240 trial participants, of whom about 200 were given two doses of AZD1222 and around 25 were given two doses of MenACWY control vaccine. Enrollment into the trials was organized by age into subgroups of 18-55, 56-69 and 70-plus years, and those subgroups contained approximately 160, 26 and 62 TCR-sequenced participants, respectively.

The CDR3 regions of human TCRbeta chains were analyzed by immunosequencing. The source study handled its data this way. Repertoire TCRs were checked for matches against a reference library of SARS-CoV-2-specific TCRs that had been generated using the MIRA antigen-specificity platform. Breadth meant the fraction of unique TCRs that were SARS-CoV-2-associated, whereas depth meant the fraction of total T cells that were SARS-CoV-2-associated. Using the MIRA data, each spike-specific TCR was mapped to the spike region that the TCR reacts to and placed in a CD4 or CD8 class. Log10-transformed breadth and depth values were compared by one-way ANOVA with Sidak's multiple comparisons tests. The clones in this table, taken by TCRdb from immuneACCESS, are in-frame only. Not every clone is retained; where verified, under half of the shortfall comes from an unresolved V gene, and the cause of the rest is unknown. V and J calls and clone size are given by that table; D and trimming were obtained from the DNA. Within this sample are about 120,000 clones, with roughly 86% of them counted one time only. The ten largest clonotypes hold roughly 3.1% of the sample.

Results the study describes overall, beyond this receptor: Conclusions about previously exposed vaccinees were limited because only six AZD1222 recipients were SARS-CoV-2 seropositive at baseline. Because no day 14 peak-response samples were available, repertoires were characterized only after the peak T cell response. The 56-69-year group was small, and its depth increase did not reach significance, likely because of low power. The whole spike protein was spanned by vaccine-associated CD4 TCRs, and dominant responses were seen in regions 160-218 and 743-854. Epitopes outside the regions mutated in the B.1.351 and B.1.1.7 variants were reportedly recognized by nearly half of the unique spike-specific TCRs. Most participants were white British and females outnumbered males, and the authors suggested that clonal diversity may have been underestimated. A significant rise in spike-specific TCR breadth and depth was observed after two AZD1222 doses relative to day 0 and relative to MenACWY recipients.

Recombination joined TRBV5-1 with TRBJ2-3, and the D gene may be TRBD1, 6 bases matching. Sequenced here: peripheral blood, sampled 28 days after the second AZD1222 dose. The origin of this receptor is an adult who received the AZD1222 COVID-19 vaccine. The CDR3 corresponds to CASSPQGYGTDTQYF. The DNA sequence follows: TGCGCCAGCAGCCCACAGGGATATGGCACAGATACGCAGTATTTT.